This TCR beta chain was sequenced in a study of T-cell reconstitution after alpha-beta-depleted transplantation in children. V dropped 3 bases and J dropped 3; count of bases not matched to a gene: 7. The CDR3 loop spans 15 amino acids. Germline assignment: CDR1 MDHEN and CDR2 SYDVKM. Construction of the TCRbeta library involved unique molecular identifiers. TCRdb reprocessed the PCR reads via MiXCR and lists one record per CDR3 protein. This table has 490,000 or so distinct CDR3 sequences, 10% to 13% appearing once. The sequence was collected from a child aged 2-15 years with inherited bone marrow failure, due to receive a stem cell transplant. This chain connects TRBV28 to TRBJ2-7; TRBD1 matches at 8 bases. The sequenced sample was PBMCs, obtained before TCRalphabeta/CD19-depleted stem cell transplant. CDR3 sequence reads: CASSFRGHLFYEQYF. Here the CDR3 DNA reads TGTGCCAGCAGTTTCAGGGGGCACCTCTTCTACGAGCAGTACTTC. The whole variable domain, remainder taken from reference TRBV28 and TRBJ2-7, is DVKVTQSSRYLVKRTGEKVFLECVQDMDHENMFWYRQDPGLGLRLIYFSYDVKMKEKGDIPEGYSVSREKKERFSLILESASTNQTSMYLCASSFRGHLFYEQYFGPGTRLTVT.